Presented here are 20 T cell receptor beta chains from one specimen sequenced in a study of shared clonotypes between healthy human individuals (dated by TCRdb to about 2020). Receptor libraries were prepared by the immunoSEQ multiplex PCR assay. TCRdb carries this immuneACCESS record with in-frame sequences only. Its versions omit some clonotypes, under half of them owing to an unresolved V gene in the studies checked, with the rest unexplained. The sample table records about 680,000 clones; about 91% of these occur just once. About a quarter of the sample goes to the ten largest clones. CD8 naive samples were CD45RO-negative cells positively selected for CCR7, giving a CD45RA+CCR7+ population that excluded TemRA cells. Sequencing used naive CD8+ T cells sorted from blood. The cell subset or site label, read with the paper, signifies: CD45RA+CCR7+. The receptor set was obtained from a man aged 25-45 years in good health.

This sequence joins TRBV29-1 and TRBJ2-5, with 13 bases lining up with TRBD2. This CDR3 has 16 residues. CDR1 and CDR2 from the germline V gene are SQVTM and ANQGSEA. V lost 5 bases, J lost 1 base, and 7 bases stayed unmatched. Written as DNA, the CDR3 is TGCAGCGTTAAGGGACTAGCGGGAAAGATCCAAGAGACCCAGTACTTC. It is translated as CSVKGLAGKIQETQYF.

The chain employs TRBV6-5 and TRBJ2-5; 10 nucleotides match TRBD2. The CDR3 length is 15 residues. V shed 7 bases, J shed 5 bases, and the junction held 10 bases outside the gene matches. Germline V gives CDR1 MNHEY, CDR2 SVGAGI. Here the CDR3 reads CASTGASGSYETQYF. Written as DNA, the CDR3 is TGTGCCAGCACTGGGGCTAGCGGGAGTTATGAGACCCAGTACTTC.

The chain couples TRBV5-1 to TRBJ2-1; 7 nucleotides line up with TRBD2. The CDR3 length is 17 residues. Trimming at V came to 6 bases and at J to 0 bases, leaving 12 bases not matched to a gene. Germline values: CDR1 SGHRS, CDR2 YFSETQ. CDR3 sequence (DNA): TGCGCCAGCAACTCCCGGGGGGAAGCCAGCTCCTACAATGAGCAGTTCTTC. It is translated as CASNSRGEASSYNEQFF. Using reference TRBV5-1 and TRBJ2-1 for the parts outside the CDR3, the full variable domain is KAGVTQTPRYLIKTRGQQVTLSCSPISGHRSVSWYQQTPGQGLQFLFEYFSETQRNKGNFPGRFSGRQFSNSRSEMNVSTLELGDSALYLCASNSRGEASSYNEQFFGPGTRLTVL.

The chain recombines TRBV11-2 with TRBJ1-5; the D gene is possibly TRBD1 (5 bases). The CDR3 is 17 amino acids. Germline CDR1 is SGHAT and CDR2 is FQNNGV. Trimming removed 0 bases at V and 4 bases at J, with 16 bases between. The CDR3 spells CASSLDPHGGGNQPQHF. CDR3 bases: TGTGCCAGCAGCTTAGATCCCCACGGGGGGGGTAATCAGCCCCAGCATTTT. Based on the CDR3 plus reference TRBV11-2 and TRBJ1-5, the full variable domain is EAGVAQSPRYKIIEKRQSVAFWCNPISGHATLYWYQQILGQGPKLLIQFQNNGVVDDSQLPKDRFSAERLKGVDSTLKIQPAKLEDSAVYLCASSLDPHGGGNQPQHFGDGTRLSIL.

The chain is built from TRBV2 and TRBJ2-3; TRBD2 aligns across 15 bases. V dropped 3 bases and J dropped 1; count of bases not matched to a gene: 8. The CDR3 runs to 19 residues. Germline loops: CDR1 SNHLY, CDR2 FYNNEI. As DNA, the CDR3 is TGTGCCAGCAGTGACTTTGGGGGACTAGCGGGAGGAGGCACAGATACGCAGTATTTT. It yields the protein CASSDFGGLAGGGTDTQYF.

The J gene is TRBJ2-1, the V gene TRBV5-6, with D perhaps given as TRBD1 or TRBD2 (6 bases each). CDR1 is SGHDT and CDR2 is YYEEEE in the germline V gene. The length of the CDR3 is 14 residues. The V and J ends lost 7 bases and 5 bases respectively, with 16 bases between them. This chain's CDR3 is CASVLWGANNEQFF. For the CDR3, the DNA is TGTGCCAGCGTGCTATGGGGGGCCAACAATGAGCAGTTCTTC.

This chain links TRBV7-6 with TRBJ2-7; D gene uncertain. CDR1 SGHVS and CDR2 FNYEAQ come from the germline V gene. The CDR3 has 13 residues. The germline V and J ends were trimmed by 1 base and 2 bases, with 6 bases remaining between them. CDR3 protein: CASSLGLAYEQYF. In nucleotides, the CDR3 is TGTGCCAGCAGCTTAGGCCTAGCCTACGAGCAGTACTTC.

This rearrangement joins TRBV4-3 to TRBJ2-7, with D uncertain. The germline V gene encodes CDR1 LGHNA and CDR2 YSLEER. This CDR3 comprises 14 residues. Trimming took 0 bases from V and 1 from J, leaving 7 bases between them. The DNA of the CDR3 is TGCGCCAGCAGCCAAGATCAACAGTCCTACGAGCAGTACTTC. Residues: CASSQDQQSYEQYF.

The rearrangement joins TRBV6-1 to TRBJ1-4; no reliable D call. V was clipped by 3 bases and J by 7 bases, with 12 bases between them. This CDR3 contains 14 residues. Germline values: CDR1 MNHNS, CDR2 SASEGT. The CDR3 sequence is CASSDSVVIEKLFF. The CDR3 coding sequence is TGTGCCAGCAGTGATTCGGTAGTGATTGAAAAACTGTTTTTT.

The J gene is TRBJ2-2, the V gene TRBV4-2; D may be TRBD1 (5 bases). The V gene's germline CDR1 is LGHNA and CDR2 YNFKEQ. The CDR3 has 16 amino acids. Between the trimmed V and J ends, which lost 0 bases and 4 bases, there was a span of 12 bases. The CDR3 sequence is CASSQEWQGPTGELFF. The DNA of the CDR3 is TGTGCCAGCAGCCAAGAATGGCAGGGCCCCACCGGGGAGCTGTTTTTT.

Concerning this clone itself: The junction differs from germline at one of its ends, possibly a read error. Other DNA variants within this sample encode the same CDR3. The genes are TRBV29-1 and TRBJ2-7; TRBD1 might be the D (6 bases). The CDR3 length is 12 residues. Germline CDR1 and CDR2: SQVTM and ANQGSEA. CDR3 nucleotides: TGCAGCGTCGAAGAACAGGGTTACGAGCAGTACTTC. Amino acid sequence: CSVEEQGYEQYF.

The chain uses TRBV2 and TRBJ2-7; TRBD1 is a possible D gene (5 bases). The CDR3 covers 11 residues. The V and J ends lost 8 bases and 3 bases respectively, with 8 bases between them. Germline assignment: CDR1 SNHLY and CDR2 FYNNEI. The CDR3 DNA reads as TGTGCCAGCCAGGACAACTACGAGCAGTACTTC. It specifies CASQDNYEQYF.

The rearrangement links TRBV27 to TRBJ2-3, with a possible D match to TRBD2 (7 bases). Germline V gene sequence: CDR1 MNHEY, CDR2 SMNVEV (reference sequence). CDR3 length: 17 residues. V gave up 6 bases and J gave up 0 bases, with 19 bases separating them. The CDR3 region has the DNA TGTGCCAGCAGCTCCTGGAGGGGGAGGGAGAGCACAGATACGCAGTATTTT. Translated: CASSSWRGRESTDTQYF.

This sequence joins TRBV19 and TRBJ2-2; 9 bases fit TRBD2. Germline V gene lookup returns CDR1 LNHDA and CDR2 SQIVND (reference sequence). The CDR3 sequence is 16 residues long. V shed 7 bases, J shed 4 bases, and the junction held 10 bases outside the gene matches. CDR3 sequence reads: CASTNLREGLTGELFF. CDR3 coding DNA: TGTGCCAGTACCAACTTGCGGGAGGGCCTCACCGGGGAGCTGTTTTTT.

The V gene is TRBV28, the J gene TRBJ2-5; possible D gene TRBD2, 6 bases. V was pared by 4 bases and J by 5 bases, with 14 bases between. The CDR3 sequence is 14 residues long. Germline V lookup: CDR1 MDHEN, CDR2 SYDVKM. The CDR3 region is CASSYIPRGETQYF. The DNA of the CDR3 is TGTGCCAGCAGTTACATCCCCCGGGGGGAGACCCAGTACTTC.

V usage is TRBV7-8 and J usage is TRBJ1-1, with 10 bases matching TRBD1. CDR3 size: 16 residues. Trimming removed 5 bases from V and 1 base from J; junction bases left unmatched: 7. Germline CDR1 SGHVS, CDR2 FQNEAQ. The CDR3 loop reads CASSPGQGVSNTEAFF. The CDR3, as DNA: TGTGCCAGCAGCCCTGGACAGGGGGTGTCGAACACTGAAGCTTTCTTT. Using reference TRBV7-8 and TRBJ1-1 for the parts outside the CDR3, the full variable domain is GAGVSQSPRYKVAKRGQDVALRCDPISGHVSLFWYQQALGQGPEFLTYFQNEAQLDKSGLPSDRFFAERPEGSVSTLKIQRTQQEDSAVYLCASSPGQGVSNTEAFFGQGTRLTVV.

V is TRBV6-6 and J is TRBJ1-4; tentatively, D is TRBD1 (5 bases). There are 16 residues in the CDR3. V was pared by 2 bases and J by 7 bases, with 17 bases between. Germline loops: CDR1 MNHNY, CDR2 SVGAGI (reference sequence). The CDR3 is CASSYRGPGQGEKLFF. The DNA for the CDR3 is TGTGCCAGCAGTTACAGGGGTCCCGGGCAGGGTGAAAAACTGTTTTTT.

In its sample, this clone was seen once. This chain uses TRBV15 with TRBJ2-1, with TRBD2 identical over 8 bases. CDR3 size: 19 residues. The ends lost 4 bases at V and 9 bases at J; junction bases unmatched: 23. CDR1 is LNHNV and CDR2 is YYDKDF in the germline V gene (reference sequence). CDR3 DNA: TGTGCCACCAGCACAAAACAGGGAGGTGGGGGACTAGTAGTTGGTGAGCAGTTCTTC. Residues: CATSTKQGGGGLVVGEQFF.

CDR3 protein: CASGRGDHQETQYF. CDR3 nucleotide sequence: TGTGCCAGCGGGCGGGGGGACCACCAAGAGACCCAGTACTTC. The chain employs TRBV9 and TRBJ2-5; 8 positions agree with TRBD2. Germline V gives CDR1 SGDLS, CDR2 YYNGEE. This CDR3 is 14 amino acids long. The V gene end was trimmed by 7 bases and the J gene end by 0 bases; junction bases not matched to a gene: 5.

The rearrangement joins TRBV27 to TRBJ1-2; 10 bases line up with TRBD1. V lost 5 bases to trimming and J lost 7 bases; unmatched junction nucleotides: 4. The CDR3 is 13 amino acids. In germline, CDR1 is MNHEY, CDR2 SMNVEV (reference sequence). The CDR3 DNA follows: TGTGCCAGCAGTGACAGGGGGCTCGGTGGCTACACCTTC. It encodes CASSDRGLGGYTF.